This T cell receptor beta chain was identified during a study of blood T cells in healthy people across ages. Primed by a sample-barcoded 5' primer and a J-beta primer mix, a second PCR proceeded for 7 to 11 cycles. Per sample, CDR3-containing paired-end reads numbered at least 2.5 million. TCRdb re-analysed the 5' RACE reads in MiXCR, keeping a single row per CDR3 protein. Among 550,000 to 800,000 distinct CDR3 sequences listed, approximately 29% were seen once. Regarding this clonotype: Antigen: not known.

General observations from the study: Naive CD4+ cell counts and diversity both ran higher in long-lived than in aged donors.

CDR1 SGHAT and CDR2 FQNNGV come from the germline V gene. V was cut by 2 bases and J by 9 bases, with 14 bases left in between. The CDR3 loop spans 15 amino acids. Sequencing input: blood. The chain uses TRBV11-2 and TRBJ1-6; D is unresolved. The TCR originated in an elderly woman in good health. CDR3 amino acids: CASSLSSESGSPLHF. DNA for the CDR3: TGTGCCAGCAGCTTATCGTCGGAGAGCGGTTCACCCCTCCACTTT.